A single sample gave rise to the 6 T cell receptor beta chains below, sequenced in a study of cytomegalovirus exposure and HLA in healthy donors. The PCR had 60 Vbeta and 13 Jbeta primers. Sequencing used immunoSEQ multiplex PCR; TCRdb keeps in-frame clones, though not all of them. This sample has about 170,000 clones, with 75% to 80% found just once. The material sequenced was PBMCs. The receptors stem from a woman aged 45 to 65 in good health and CMV-seropositive.

The genes are TRBV4-3 and TRBJ1-6, with a weak D call TRBD1 (6 bases). This CDR3 is 15 amino acids long. The V and J ends lost 0 bases and 7 bases respectively, with 10 bases between them. CDR1 is LGHNA, CDR2 YSLEER, per germline. For the CDR3, the DNA is TGCGCCAGCAGCCAAGAGCTAACAGGGAATTCACCCCTCCACTTT. This sequence encodes CASSQELTGNSPLHF.

The V and J genes are TRBV25-1 and TRBJ2-2; 7 nucleotides align to TRBD2. Germline values: CDR1 MGHDK, CDR2 SYGVNS. V shed 10 bases, J shed 6 bases, and the junction held 2 bases outside the gene matches. CDR3 length equals 11 residues. CDR3 loop: CATRGAGELFF. CDR3 DNA sequence: TGTGCCACCCGGGGGGCCGGGGAGCTGTTTTTT.

The chain carries TRBV5-4 and TRBJ2-1; TRBD1 matches at 9 bases. This CDR3 contains 15 residues. V lost 4 bases and J lost 1; bases outside the gene matches: 3. Germline V gene data show CDR1 as SGHNT and CDR2 as YYREEE (reference sequence). For the CDR3, the DNA is TGTGCCAGCAGCGTGGACAGGGGATCCTACAATGAGCAGTTCTTC. This translates into CASSVDRGSYNEQFF.

The V call is TRBV29-1, the J call TRBJ2-7, with D perhaps matching TRBD1 (6 bases). Deletions cut 3 bases from V and 5 bases from J, with 11 bases between. The germline V gene has CDR1 SQVTM and CDR2 ANQGSEA. The CDR3 length is 12 residues. The CDR3 nucleotides are TGCAGCGTTGACGACAGGACCAACGAGCAGTACTTC. Translated: CSVDDRTNEQYF.

The V and J genes are TRBV7-2 and TRBJ2-3, with 11 bases fitting TRBD2. The length of the CDR3 is 16 residues. Per germline, CDR1 SGHTA and CDR2 FQGNSA. Trimming cost V 5 bases and J 0 bases; bases outside gene matches: 4. The CDR3 region has the DNA TGTGCCAGCAGCCTTATAGCGGGGGGGAGCACAGATACGCAGTATTTT. This translates into CASSLIAGGSTDTQYF.

This sequence joins TRBV5-1 and TRBJ1-2, with TRBD1 matching 9 bases. With V trimmed by 0 bases and J by 6 bases, 3 bases remained unmatched. In germline, CDR1 is SGHRS, CDR2 YFSETQ. This CDR3 has 14 residues. CDR3 coding DNA: TGCGCCAGCAGCTTGGGACAGGGGGGAAATGGCTACACCTTC. This gives the protein CASSLGQGGNGYTF.